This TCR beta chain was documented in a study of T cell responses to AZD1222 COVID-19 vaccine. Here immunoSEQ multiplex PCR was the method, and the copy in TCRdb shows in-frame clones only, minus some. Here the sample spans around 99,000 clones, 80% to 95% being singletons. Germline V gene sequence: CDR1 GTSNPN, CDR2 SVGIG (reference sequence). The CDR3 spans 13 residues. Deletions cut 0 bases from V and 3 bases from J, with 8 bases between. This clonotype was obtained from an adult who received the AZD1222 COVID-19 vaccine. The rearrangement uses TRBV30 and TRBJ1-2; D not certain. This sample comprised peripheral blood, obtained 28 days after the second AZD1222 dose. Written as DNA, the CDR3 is TGTGCCTGGAGTGTACTAGGAGACTATGGCTACACCTTC. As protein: CAWSVLGDYGYTF.